The rows below give T cell receptor beta chains drawn from one sample of a study of T cell repertoires in cytomegalovirus infection. The antigens these receptors bind are not known. TCRdb reprocessed the reads with MiXCR, giving one entry per CDR3 protein. Of about 310,000 distinct CDR3 sequences listed, 20% to 30% are singletons. The specimen was cultured PBMCs, collected from culture after CMV antigen stimulation. The source of these receptors is a human donor in good health (CMV status not recorded). Some clones in this sample may be carry-over from other donors' samples. Each CDR3 is given with its conserved first and last residue. A D gene is named only where the DNA matches it firmly. Clone size, where shown, is once, few, many, or a class for clones that have expanded.

v_call	clone_size	cdr3_length	d_call	j_call	cdr3_aa	cdr3_nt
TRBV12-3/TRBV12-4	NA	15	TRBD2	TRBJ2-2	CASSFAGGNTGELFF	TGTGCCAGCAGTTTCGCGGGAGGGAACACCGGGGAGCTGTTTTTT
TRBV19	NA	15	TRBD1	TRBJ2-1	CASSIGQGVNDEQFF	TGTGCCAGTAGTATAGGACAGGGGGTAAACGATGAGCAGTTCTTC
TRBV19	NA	17	TRBD2	TRBJ2-1	CASSLSSGRALYNEQFF	TGTGCCAGTAGTCTAAGTAGCGGGAGGGCCCTTTACAATGAGCAGTTCTTC
TRBV27	NA	16	NA	TRBJ1-3	CASSFRDGRSGNTIYF	TGTGCCAGCAGTTTTCGTGACGGCCGATCTGGAAACACCATATATTTT
TRBV7-2	many	17	NA	TRBJ1-6	CASSRTVIGHPNSPLHF	TGTGCCAGCAGCCGAACCGTCATCGGACACCCTAATTCACCCCTCCACTTT
TRBV29-1	NA	14	TRBD1	TRBJ2-1	CSVGSRTGSNEQFF	TGCAGCGTTGGCTCTAGGACAGGGAGCAATGAGCAGTTCTTC
TRBV11-3	NA	13	NA	TRBJ1-1	CASSSSWATEAFF	TGTGCCAGCAGCTCTAGCTGGGCCACTGAAGCTTTCTTT
TRBV7-2	many	13	NA	TRBJ2-3	CASSLRRGDTQYF	TGTGCCAGCAGCTTAAGGAGGGGTGATACGCAGTATTTT
TRBV7-8	many	18	TRBD2	TRBJ2-1	CASSLAPRTSGNYNEQFF	TGTGCCAGCAGCTTAGCACCCCGGACTAGCGGGAATTACAATGAGCAGTTCTTC
TRBV18	NA	13	NA	TRBJ2-1	CASSPLEGDEQFF	TGTGCCAGCTCCCCGTTGGAGGGGGATGAGCAGTTCTTC
TRBV6-2/TRBV6-3	NA	16	TRBD2	TRBJ2-1	CATETSGRSWWNEQFF	TGTGCCACCGAGACTAGCGGGAGGTCTTGGTGGAATGAGCAGTTCTTC
TRBV5-1	NA	17	TRBD2	TRBJ2-5	CASSVLGLAEGGETQYF	TGCGCCAGCAGCGTGCTGGGACTAGCGGAAGGGGGAGAGACCCAGTACTTC
TRBV5-4	NA	13	NA	TRBJ2-5	CASSLDGQETQYF	TGTGCCAGCAGCTTGGACGGTCAAGAGACCCAGTACTTC
TRBV4-3	NA	15	NA	TRBJ2-2	CASSQVDGLIGELFF	TGCGCCAGCAGCCAAGTTGACGGGCTTATCGGGGAGCTGTTTTTT
TRBV27	few	15	NA	TRBJ2-3	CASSLWGRSTDTQYF	TGTGCCAGCAGTTTATGGGGGAGGAGCACAGATACGCAGTATTTT
TRBV12-3/TRBV12-4	few	15	TRBD2	TRBJ2-2	CASSLAPGGTGELFF	TGTGCCAGCAGTTTAGCGCCGGGAGGAACCGGGGAGCTGTTTTTT
TRBV19	few	15	NA	TRBJ1-5	CASSNPGVYNQPQHF	TGTGCCAGTAGCAATCCGGGGGTTTACAATCAGCCCCAGCATTTT
TRBV12-3/TRBV12-4	NA	14	TRBD1	TRBJ1-2	CASSFNDRGYGYTF	TGTGCCAGCAGTTTCAATGACAGGGGGTATGGCTACACCTTC
TRBV3-1	NA	14	NA	TRBJ2-1	CASSQFGGYNEQFF	TGTGCCAGCAGCCAATTCGGGGGCTACAATGAGCAGTTCTTC
TRBV7-2	many	15	NA	TRBJ2-1	CASSLGASSYNEQFF	TGTGCCAGCAGCTTAGGGGCCAGCTCCTACAATGAGCAGTTCTTC
TRBV6-2/TRBV6-3	NA	16	TRBD2	TRBJ2-1	CASSYSAGDISNEQFF	TGTGCCAGCAGTTACTCGGCGGGAGATATCAGCAATGAGCAGTTCTTC
TRBV19	many	13	NA	TRBJ1-2	CASSIEGRMGYTF	TGTGCCAGCAGTATCGAGGGCAGAATGGGCTACACCTTC
TRBV5-6	few	15	TRBD2	TRBJ2-1	CASSPSSGGYNEQFF	TGTGCCAGCAGCCCATCTAGCGGAGGCTACAATGAGCAGTTCTTC
TRBV6-1	NA	17	TRBD2	TRBJ2-1	CASSENVAGVTTDEQFF	TGTGCCAGCAGTGAGAATGTAGCGGGAGTGACTACGGATGAGCAGTTCTTC
TRBV7-9	NA	14	TRBD2	TRBJ2-1	CASSSSGREHEQFF	TGTGCCAGCAGCTCTAGCGGGAGGGAGCATGAGCAGTTCTTC
TRBV7-9	NA	12	NA	TRBJ2-7	CASSLTGTEQYF	TGTGCCAGCAGCCTCACAGGGACCGAGCAGTACTTC
TRBV7-3	few	16	NA	TRBJ1-3	CASSLTSGGSGNTIYF	TGTGCCAGCAGCTTAACGTCAGGAGGGTCGGGAAACACCATATATTTT